The 10 T cell receptor beta chains below all came from one sample that was sequenced in a study of blood T cells in healthy people across ages. The second PCR ran roughly 6 to 11 cycles with a sample-barcoded 5' primer and J-beta primers. A single record per CDR3 protein comes from TCRdb applying MiXCR to the 5' RACE reads. The data contain about 930,000 distinct CDR3 sequences, roughly 29% of them seen just once; the ten biggest clones take up roughly a tenth. Separately, the same data were catalogued under a study of T cells of mothers and their children.

Specimen: blood. These receptor sequences come from a woman aged 40 to 55 in good health.

V gene TRBV28 combines with J gene TRBJ2-7, with D possibly TRBD1 on 6 matching bases. V lost 6 bases and J 6 bases, leaving 21 bases between the germline ends. CDR3 size: 15 residues. The germline V gene encodes CDR1 MDHEN and CDR2 SYDVKM. The CDR3 reads CASRGSRGRLTEQYF. DNA for the CDR3: TGTGCCAGCAGGGGCAGCAGGGGACGCCTGACCGAGCAGTACTTC.

This clonotype has just one count. The CDR3 carries no conserved terminal phenylalanine or tryptophan, so it likely arises from a read error. The chain combines TRBV5-1 with TRBJ2-7, with 10 bases matching TRBD1. CDR1 is SGHRS and CDR2 is YFSETQ in the germline V gene. The CDR3 spans 15 residues. Trimming removed 2 bases from V and 7 bases from J; junction bases left unmatched: 9. CDR3 nucleotide sequence: TGCGCCAGCAGCTTCGACAGGGGGCGGTCTAGGGAGCAGTACTGC. Protein product: CASSFDRGRSREQYC.

Note on this clonotype: The final CDR3 position lacks the conserved phenylalanine or tryptophan, pointing to a likely read error. DNA for the CDR3: TGTGCCAGCAGTTTAAGGGGTGGCTACACCGTC. Translation gives CASSLRGGYTV. V usage is TRBV28 and J usage is TRBJ1-2, with D possibly TRBD1 on 5 matching bases. The ends were cut back, 2 bases at V and 7 bases at J, with 5 bases in the middle. Looked up from germline, CDR1 is MDHEN and CDR2 is SYDVKM. The CDR3 covers 11 residues.

In this sample, this clonotype turned up many times. The gene calls are TRBV28 and TRBJ2-7; 8 bases fit TRBD1. Germline CDR1 MDHEN, CDR2 SYDVKM. The CDR3 is 14 amino acids. The V gene end was trimmed by 3 bases and the J gene end by 6 bases; junction bases not matched to a gene: 7. CDR3 sequence reads: CASSFWQGAGEQYF. CDR3 bases: TGTGCCAGCAGTTTTTGGCAGGGGGCTGGCGAGCAGTACTTC.

The CDR3, as DNA: TGCAGTGCAATGTGGGGGAGGACGAACACTGAAGCTTTCTTT. Encoded protein: CSAMWGRTNTEAFF. The gene calls are TRBV20-1 and TRBJ1-1; D is perhaps TRBD1 (5 bases). The CDR3 is made up of 14 amino acids. Trimming took 6 bases from V and 1 from J, leaving 15 bases between them. The germline V gene encodes CDR1 DFQATT and CDR2 SNEGSKA (reference sequence).

This clonotype was detected a few times. The chain employs TRBV5-1 and TRBJ2-2, with TRBD1 as a possible D gene (5 bases). CDR1 is SGHRS and CDR2 is YFSETQ in the germline V gene. Trimming left V 4 bases short and J 1 base short, with 8 bases between. CDR3 length: 14 residues. CDR3 DNA: TGCGCCAGCAGCGTCGACAGGAACACCGGGGAGCTGTTTTTT. Amino acid sequence: CASSVDRNTGELFF.

This clonotype appeared a few times. J is TRBJ2-1 and V is TRBV20-1; weak D call: TRBD2 (6 bases). Germline CDR1 DFQATT, CDR2 SNEGSKA (reference sequence). The CDR3 runs to 17 residues. Deletions cut 4 bases from V and 0 bases from J, with 19 bases between. CDR3 in DNA: TGCAGTGCTACCCCTTTGACTAGATCGAGCTCCTACAATGAGCAGTTCTTC. This sequence encodes CSATPLTRSSSYNEQFF.

This clonotype was seen only a few times. The J gene is TRBJ2-1, the V gene TRBV2; tentatively, D is TRBD1 (6 bases). Germline lookup yields CDR1 SNHLY and CDR2 FYNNEI. The CDR3 consists of 15 residues. Trimming took 5 bases from V and 0 from J, leaving 11 bases between them. The CDR3 sequence is CASSWTDSSYNEQFF. Here the CDR3 DNA reads TGTGCCAGCAGTTGGACAGATAGCTCCTACAATGAGCAGTTCTTC.

This clonotype was seen repeatedly, ten times or more. The chain recombines TRBV5-1 with TRBJ2-3; either TRBD1 or TRBD2 may fit D (5 bases each). This CDR3 has 16 amino acids. V gave up 0 bases and J gave up 2 bases, with 13 bases separating them. Germline values: CDR1 SGHRS, CDR2 YFSETQ. This CDR3 is CASSLEWGGLTDTQYF. The CDR3 region has the DNA TGCGCCAGCAGCTTGGAATGGGGCGGACTCACAGATACGCAGTATTTT.

In its sample, this clonotype was seen a few times. This sequence joins TRBV7-9 and TRBJ2-7; possible D gene TRBD2, 5 bases. The CDR3 has 12 amino acids. The V end lost 4 bases, the J end lost 9 bases, and 13 bases lay between the germline ends. Germline values: CDR1 SEHNR, CDR2 FQNEAQ (reference sequence). CDR3 coding DNA: TGTGCCAGCAGCTCCGTAGAGGGTAGGCAGTACTTC. Encoded protein: CASSSVEGRQYF.